This section outlines one TCR beta chain sequence together with its context. Unmatched junction bases numbered 12, after V lost 5 bases and J lost 9 bases. The CDR3 is 15 amino acids. Germline-derived CDR1 and CDR2 are MNHEY and SMNVEV (reference sequence). The data belong to a study of cytomegalovirus exposure and HLA in healthy donors. Repertoires were generated with immunoSEQ multiplex PCR, while TCRdb's copy carries only in-frame clones and drops some. The sample yields 71,000 or so clones, about 94% seen once. V is TRBV27 and J is TRBJ2-7; 11 nucleotides line up with TRBD2. The sequence derives from a woman between 18 and 29 years old in good health and CMV-seronegative. The sequencing input was PBMCs. In nucleotides, the CDR3 is TGTGCCAGCAGTCTTACGGGACTAGCGGCGCCGGTGCAGTACTTC. It yields the protein CASSLTGLAAPVQYF.